The entry below describes one TCR beta chain. This sample is drawn from a study of blood T cell repertoires in COVID-19. As for the study in general: Samples came from the United States, Italy and Spain, spanning acute and convalescent COVID-19.

Germline CDR1 ENHRY, CDR2 SYGVKD. V lost 8 bases and J 6 bases, leaving 12 bases between the germline ends. The CDR3 runs 12 residues. The repertoire was sequenced with immunoSEQ multiplex PCR; TCRdb's copy has only in-frame clones and lacks some. The sample consists of 360,000 or so clones, 85% to 90% of them appearing once. The sequence derives from a woman aged 30 to 39 who had recovered from COVID-19. Specimen: PBMCs or T cells enriched from blood (not recorded which). V gene TRBV10-3 combines with J gene TRBJ2-3; tentative D call: TRBD1 (5 bases). The CDR3: CAIGATMDTQYF. CDR3 nucleotide sequence: TGTGCCATCGGGGCTACGATGGATACGCAGTATTTT.